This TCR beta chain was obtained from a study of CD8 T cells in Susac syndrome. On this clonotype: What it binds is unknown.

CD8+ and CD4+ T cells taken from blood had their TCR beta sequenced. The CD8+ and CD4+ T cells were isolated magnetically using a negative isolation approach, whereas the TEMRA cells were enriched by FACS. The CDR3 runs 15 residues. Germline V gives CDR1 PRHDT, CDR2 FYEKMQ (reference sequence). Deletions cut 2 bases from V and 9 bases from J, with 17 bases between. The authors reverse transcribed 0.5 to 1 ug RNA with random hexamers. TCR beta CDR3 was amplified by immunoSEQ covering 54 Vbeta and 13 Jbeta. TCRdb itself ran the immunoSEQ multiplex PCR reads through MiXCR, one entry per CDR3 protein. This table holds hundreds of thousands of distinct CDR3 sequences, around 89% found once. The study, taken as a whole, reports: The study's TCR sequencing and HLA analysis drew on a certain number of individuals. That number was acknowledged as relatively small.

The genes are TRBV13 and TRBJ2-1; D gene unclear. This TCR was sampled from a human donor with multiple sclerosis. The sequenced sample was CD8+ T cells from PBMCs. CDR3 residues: CASSLSAPVASEQFF. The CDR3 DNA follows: TGTGCCAGCAGCTTATCGGCTCCCGTAGCCAGTGAGCAGTTCTTC.